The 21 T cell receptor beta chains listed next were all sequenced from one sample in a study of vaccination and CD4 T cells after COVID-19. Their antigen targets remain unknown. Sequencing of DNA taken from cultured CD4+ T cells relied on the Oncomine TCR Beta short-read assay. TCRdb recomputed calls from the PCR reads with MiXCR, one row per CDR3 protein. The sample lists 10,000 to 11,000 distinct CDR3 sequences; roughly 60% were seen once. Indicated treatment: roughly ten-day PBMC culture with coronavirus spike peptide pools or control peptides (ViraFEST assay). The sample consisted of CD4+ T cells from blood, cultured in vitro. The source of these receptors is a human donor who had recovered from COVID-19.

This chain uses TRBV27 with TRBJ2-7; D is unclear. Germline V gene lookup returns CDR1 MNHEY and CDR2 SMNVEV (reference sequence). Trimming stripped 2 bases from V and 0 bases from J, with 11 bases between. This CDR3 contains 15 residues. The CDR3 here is CASSLTPASSYEQYF. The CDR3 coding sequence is TGTGCCAGCAGTTTAACCCCCGCCAGCTCCTACGAGCAGTACTTC.

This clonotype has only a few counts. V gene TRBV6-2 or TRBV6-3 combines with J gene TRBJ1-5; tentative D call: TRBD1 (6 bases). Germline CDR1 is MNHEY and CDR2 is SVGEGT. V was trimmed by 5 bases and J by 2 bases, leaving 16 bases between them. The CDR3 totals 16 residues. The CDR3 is CASSPSRQAGNQPQHF. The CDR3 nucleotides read TGTGCCAGCAGTCCGTCCCGACAGGCGGGCAATCAGCCCCAGCATTTT.

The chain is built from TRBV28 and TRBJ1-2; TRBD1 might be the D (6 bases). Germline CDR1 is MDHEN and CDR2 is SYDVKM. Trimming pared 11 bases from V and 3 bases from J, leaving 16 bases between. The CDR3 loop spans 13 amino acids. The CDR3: CAVQQGNYYGYTF. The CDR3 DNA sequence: TGTGCCGTCCAGCAGGGGAACTACTATGGCTACACCTTC.

The CDR3 DNA follows: TGCAGTGCTCGCAAAGCGGGAGGGGTCTACGAGCAGTACTTC. Its translation: CSARKAGGVYEQYF. The rearrangement uses TRBV20-1 and TRBJ2-7, with 10 bases identical to TRBD2. Germline V gene lookup returns CDR1 DFQATT and CDR2 SNEGSKA (reference sequence). V was pared by 5 bases and J by 3 bases, with 7 bases of the junction left unmatched. This CDR3 has 14 residues.

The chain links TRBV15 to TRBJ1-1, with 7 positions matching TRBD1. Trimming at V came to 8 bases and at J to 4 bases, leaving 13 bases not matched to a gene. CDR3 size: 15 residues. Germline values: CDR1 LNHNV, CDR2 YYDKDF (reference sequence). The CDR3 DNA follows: TGTGCCACCGGCTCCGGGGTCAGGGGGACCACTGAAGCTTTCTTT. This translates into CATGSGVRGTTEAFF.

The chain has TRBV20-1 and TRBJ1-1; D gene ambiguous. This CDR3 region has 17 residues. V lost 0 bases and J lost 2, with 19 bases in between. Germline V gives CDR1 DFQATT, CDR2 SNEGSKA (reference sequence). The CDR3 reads CSARDPLSGIGNTEAFF. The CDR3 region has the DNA TGCAGTGCTAGAGATCCCCTATCCGGGATTGGAAACACTGAAGCTTTCTTT.

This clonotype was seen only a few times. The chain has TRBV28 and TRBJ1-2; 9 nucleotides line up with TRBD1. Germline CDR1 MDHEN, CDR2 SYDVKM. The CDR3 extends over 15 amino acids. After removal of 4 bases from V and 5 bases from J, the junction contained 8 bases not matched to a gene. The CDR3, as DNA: TGTGCCAGCAGTTACAGGGGGCACACTCGTTATGGCTACACCTTC. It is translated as CASSYRGHTRYGYTF.

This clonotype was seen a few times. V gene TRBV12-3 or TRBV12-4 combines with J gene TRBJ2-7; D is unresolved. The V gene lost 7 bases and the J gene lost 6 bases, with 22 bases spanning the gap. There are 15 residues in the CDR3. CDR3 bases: TGTGCCAGCACCTTAACAAACCCGGCCCTTGGCGAGCAGTACTTC. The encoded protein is CASTLTNPALGEQYF.

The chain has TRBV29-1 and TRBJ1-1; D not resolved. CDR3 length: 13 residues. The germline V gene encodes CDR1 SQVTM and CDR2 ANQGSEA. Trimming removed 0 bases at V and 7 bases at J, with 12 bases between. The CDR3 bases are TGCAGCGTTGAAGACGTCCCACAAGGTGAAGCTTTCTTT. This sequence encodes CSVEDVPQGEAFF.

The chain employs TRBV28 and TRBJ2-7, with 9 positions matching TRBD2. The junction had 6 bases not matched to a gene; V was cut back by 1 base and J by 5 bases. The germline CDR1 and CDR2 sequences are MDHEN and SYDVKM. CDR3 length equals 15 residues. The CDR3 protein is CASSLFPGTSNEQYF. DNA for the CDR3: TGTGCCAGCAGTTTATTTCCGGGGACTAGCAACGAGCAGTACTTC.

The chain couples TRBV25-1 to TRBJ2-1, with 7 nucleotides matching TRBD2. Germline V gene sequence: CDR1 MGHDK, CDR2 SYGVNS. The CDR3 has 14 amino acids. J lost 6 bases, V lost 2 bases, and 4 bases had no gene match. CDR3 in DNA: TGTGCCAGCAGTGAACTAGCGGAGCTCAATGAGCAGTTCTTC. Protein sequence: CASSELAELNEQFF. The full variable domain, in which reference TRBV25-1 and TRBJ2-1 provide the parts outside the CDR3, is EADIYQTPRYLVIGTGKKITLECSQTMGHDKMYWYQQDPGMELHLIHYSYGVNSTEKGDLSSESTVSRIRTEHFPLTLESARPSHTSQYLCASSELAELNEQFFGPGTRLTVL.

CDR3 region: CASSSPLRSGRNSYEQYF. Written as DNA, the CDR3 is TGTGCCAGCAGTTCCCCCTTAAGGAGCGGGAGGAATTCCTACGAGCAGTACTTC. The J gene is TRBJ2-7, the V gene TRBV27, with 9 bases matching TRBD2. The CDR3 runs to 18 residues. Germline V gene lookup returns CDR1 MNHEY and CDR2 SMNVEV (reference sequence). V lost 4 bases and J lost 1; bases outside the gene matches: 14.

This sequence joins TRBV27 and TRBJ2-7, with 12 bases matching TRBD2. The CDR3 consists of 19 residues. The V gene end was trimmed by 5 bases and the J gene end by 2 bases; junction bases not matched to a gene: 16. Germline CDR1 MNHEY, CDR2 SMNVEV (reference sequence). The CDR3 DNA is TGTGCCAGCAGTGCCGGACTAGCGGGATCCACTTCACCACCCTACGAGCAGTACTTC. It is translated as CASSAGLAGSTSPPYEQYF.

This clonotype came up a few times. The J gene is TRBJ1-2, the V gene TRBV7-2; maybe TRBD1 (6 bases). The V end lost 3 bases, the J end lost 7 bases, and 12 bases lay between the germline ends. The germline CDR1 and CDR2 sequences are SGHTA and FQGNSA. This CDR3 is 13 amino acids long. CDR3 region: CASSFTGTAGYTF. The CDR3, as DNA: TGTGCCAGCAGCTTCACAGGGACCGCTGGCTACACCTTC. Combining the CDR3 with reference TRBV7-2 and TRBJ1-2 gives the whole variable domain GAGVSQSPSNKVTEKGKDVELRCDPISGHTALYWYRQSLGQGLEFLIYFQGNSAPDKSGLPSDRFSAERTGGSVSTLTIQRTQQEDSAVYLCASSFTGTAGYTFGSGTRLTVV.

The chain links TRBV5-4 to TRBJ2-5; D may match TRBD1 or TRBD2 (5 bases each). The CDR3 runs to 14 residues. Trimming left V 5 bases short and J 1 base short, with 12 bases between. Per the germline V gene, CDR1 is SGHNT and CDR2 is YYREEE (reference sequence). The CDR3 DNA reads TGTGCCAGCAGTACCGGGGCATTCCAAGAGACCCAGTACTTC. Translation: CASSTGAFQETQYF.

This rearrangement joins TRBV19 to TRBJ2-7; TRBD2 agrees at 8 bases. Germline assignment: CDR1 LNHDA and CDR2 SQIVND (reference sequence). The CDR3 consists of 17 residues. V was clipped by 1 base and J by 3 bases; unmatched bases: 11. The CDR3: CASSIGIDGRAFYEQYF. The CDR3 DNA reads TGTGCCAGTAGTATAGGTATAGACGGGAGGGCATTCTACGAGCAGTACTTC.

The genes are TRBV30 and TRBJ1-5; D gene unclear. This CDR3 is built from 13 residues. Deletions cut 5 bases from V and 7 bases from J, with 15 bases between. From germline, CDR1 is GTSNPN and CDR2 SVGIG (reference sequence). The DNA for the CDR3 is TGTGCCTGGGAAAGATCGATTGGGCAGCCCCAGCATTTT. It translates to CAWERSIGQPQHF. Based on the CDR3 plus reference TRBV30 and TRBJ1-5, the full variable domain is SQTIHQWPATLVQPVGSPLSLECTVEGTSNPNLYWYRQAAGRGLQLLFYSVGIGQISSEVPQNLSASRPQDRQFILSSKKLLLSDSGFYLCAWERSIGQPQHFGDGTRLSIL.

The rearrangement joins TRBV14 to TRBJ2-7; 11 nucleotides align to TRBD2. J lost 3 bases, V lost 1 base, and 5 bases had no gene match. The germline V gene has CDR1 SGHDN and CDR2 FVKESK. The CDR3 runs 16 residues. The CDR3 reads CASSQVVGLAGYEQYF. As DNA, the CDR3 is TGTGCCAGCAGCCAAGTGGTCGGACTAGCGGGCTACGAGCAGTACTTC.

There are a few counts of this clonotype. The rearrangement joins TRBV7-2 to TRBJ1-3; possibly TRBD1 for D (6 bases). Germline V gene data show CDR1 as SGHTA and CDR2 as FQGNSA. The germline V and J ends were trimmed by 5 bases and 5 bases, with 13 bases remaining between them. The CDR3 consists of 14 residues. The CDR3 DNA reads TGTGCCAGCAGCATCATGGGGGCGAGAAACACCATATATTTT. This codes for CASSIMGARNTIYF.

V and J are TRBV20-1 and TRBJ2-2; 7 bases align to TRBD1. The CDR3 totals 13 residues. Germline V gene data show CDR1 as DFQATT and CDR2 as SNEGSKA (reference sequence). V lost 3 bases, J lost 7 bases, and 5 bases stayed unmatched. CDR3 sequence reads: CSARSQGVGELFF. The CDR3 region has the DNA TGCAGTGCTAGGAGTCAGGGGGTCGGGGAGCTGTTTTTT.

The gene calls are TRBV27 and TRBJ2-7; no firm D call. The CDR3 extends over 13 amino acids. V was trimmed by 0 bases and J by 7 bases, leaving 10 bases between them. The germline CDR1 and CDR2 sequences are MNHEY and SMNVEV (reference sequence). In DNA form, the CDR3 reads TGTGCCAGCAGTTTATCTGGATTGGGGGAGCAGTACTTC. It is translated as CASSLSGLGEQYF.